This T cell receptor (beta chain) was observed in a study of human T cells and chemical hapten exposure. Looking at the study overall: Sensitization was performed using 2% DPC on an approximately 2 cm by approximately 2 cm upper inner arm skin site.

This clonotype was seen more than once but under ten times. The target antigen is unknown. TCRdb re-called the RACE reads through MiXCR, storing one row per CDR3 protein. The table lists tens of thousands of distinct CDR3 sequences, less than 14% of them singletons. As for time point: patch test 3, about 24 weeks after DPC sensitization. The treatment: therapeutic diphenylcyclopropenone sensitization with weekly scalp DPC. Regarding the study as a whole: As patch test score rose, PT1 expanded TCR counts tended to rise as well.

Germline CDR1 is MGHRA and CDR2 is YSYEKL. Trimming cost V 0 bases and J 3 bases, with 16 bases left between them. This CDR3 has 17 amino acids. This TCR came from a woman between 50 and 59 years old with alopecia areata. Some clones in this sample may be carry-over from other donors' samples. Sequenced material: whole blood, taken in connection with sensitization to the hapten diphenylcyclopropenone (DPC). V usage is TRBV4-1 and J usage is TRBJ2-3, with a tentative D call TRBD1 (5 bases). The CDR3 region is CASSQDEAGWATDTQYF. As DNA, the CDR3 is TGCGCCAGCAGCCAAGACGAGGCAGGGTGGGCGACAGATACGCAGTATTTT.